Shown below are 2 T cell receptor beta chains from a single sample sequenced in a study of T-cell memory formation after mild COVID-19 (dated by TCRdb to the early 2020s). The library was built by means of 5' RACE. The run used an Illumina NovaSeq 6000. Using fastp at Q25 and MiXCR, TCRdb reprocessed the public reads and kept productive beta chains. When rows share a CDR3 protein, they turn into one entry using the most common DNA and genes. This sample is represented by 310,000 or so distinct CDR3 sequences; approximately 15% of them were singletons. 22% of the sample is in the top ten clones. Sample: PBMCs or a T cell subset sorted from them (not recorded which). These receptors were obtained from a man aged 18-30 years who had mild COVID-19 (a few samples of this study predate the infection). The sample titles of this study are shuffled in the database, so cell type and time point are left out; the donor was told from shared clones.

This clonotype was counted a few times. V gene TRBV4-3 combines with J gene TRBJ2-5; possible D gene TRBD2, 6 bases. With 4 bases removed from V and 7 bases from J, the gap between germline ends came to 19 bases. CDR3 size: 15 residues. The germline V gene encodes CDR1 LGHNA and CDR2 YSLEER. CDR3 in amino acids: CASSPATGERVTQYF. The DNA for the CDR3 is TGCGCCAGCAGCCCGGCCACGGGGGAGCGGGTGACCCAGTACTTC.

V is TRBV7-2 and J is TRBJ2-1; 11 nucleotides align to TRBD2. Unmatched junction bases numbered 5, after V lost 3 bases and J lost 4 bases. CDR3 length: 16 amino acids. Looked up from germline, CDR1 is SGHTA and CDR2 is FQGNSA. The CDR3, as DNA: TGTGCCAGCAGCTTCCGAGGGACTAGCGGTTACAATGAGCAGTTCTTC. Protein product: CASSFRGTSGYNEQFF.